These 32 T cell receptor beta chains were sequenced from one sample in a study of blood T cell repertoires in COVID-19 (dated by TCRdb to about 2020). The library was prepared using the immunoSEQ multiplex PCR assay. Drawn from immuneACCESS, this table holds only the in-frame rearrangements with V and J called that TCRdb kept. Clones are partly lost; checked studies trace under half to an unresolved V gene and leave the rest unexplained. The sample profile shows about 120,000 clones; 80% to 90% of them were found once. The ten largest clones add up to around 30% of the sample. Source material: peripheral blood. These receptors were taken from a man in his 70s with active or convalescent COVID-19.

This chain connects TRBV5-5 to TRBJ2-7, with a possible D match to TRBD1 (5 bases). V gave up 3 bases and J gave up 2 bases, with 9 bases separating them. Germline CDR1 SGHKS, CDR2 YYEKEE (reference sequence). The length of the CDR3 is 13 residues. The CDR3 protein is CASSYQGPYEQYF. The CDR3 nucleotides read TGTGCCAGCAGCTACCAGGGCCCCTACGAGCAGTACTTC.

The chain links TRBV5-1 to TRBJ2-7, with 7 bases identical to TRBD1. This CDR3 spans 14 amino acids. Trimming removed 5 bases from V and 0 bases from J; junction bases left unmatched: 5. Germline lookup yields CDR1 SGHRS and CDR2 YFSETQ. CDR3 nucleotides: TGCGCCAGCAGGCCCGGGACAGACTCCTACGAGCAGTACTTC. It specifies CASRPGTDSYEQYF.

This chain links TRBV19 with TRBJ2-2, with 8 bases matching TRBD1. Germline assignment: CDR1 LNHDA and CDR2 SQIVND (reference sequence). V shed 7 bases and J 2 bases; nucleotides not matched to a gene: 9. The CDR3 loop spans 16 amino acids. The CDR3 DNA is TGTGCCAGTACCCTTTCGGACAGGGTTAACACCGGGGAGCTGTTTTTT. This encodes CASTLSDRVNTGELFF.

The V call is TRBV5-1, the J call TRBJ2-1; possibly TRBD2 for D (5 bases). This CDR3 has 16 residues. Germline-derived CDR1 and CDR2 are SGHRS and YFSETQ. Trimming took 0 bases from V and 2 from J, leaving 12 bases between them. The CDR3 DNA is TGCGCCAGCAGCTTGGATATGCGGGTAACCTACAATGAGCAGTTCTTC. Translated, it gives CASSLDMRVTYNEQFF.

The V call is TRBV19, the J call TRBJ1-5; the match to TRBD1 covers 12 bases. Germline CDR1 reads LNHDA; CDR2 reads SQIVND (reference sequence). Trimming removed 5 bases from V and 2 bases from J; junction bases left unmatched: 10. The length of the CDR3 is 18 residues. CDR3 protein: CASSPLGDRGQGNQPQHF. Written as DNA, the CDR3 is TGTGCCAGTAGTCCCCTAGGGGACAGGGGGCAGGGCAATCAGCCCCAGCATTTT.

This chain uses TRBV6-5 with TRBJ1-6, with D tentatively TRBD1 (6 bases). The length of the CDR3 is 15 residues. V dropped 0 bases and J dropped 5 bases, with 8 bases sitting between them. Germline CDR1 is MNHEY and CDR2 is SVGAGI. The CDR3 sequence: CASSYSRTDNSPLHF. CDR3 DNA sequence: TGTGCCAGCAGTTACTCGAGGACAGATAATTCACCCCTCCACTTT.

This chain uses TRBV11-2 with TRBJ2-1, with TRBD2 identical over 10 bases. V dropped 5 bases and J dropped 10; count of bases not matched to a gene: 11. Germline V gene lookup returns CDR1 SGHAT and CDR2 FQNNGV. This CDR3 is 15 amino acids long. Here the CDR3 reads CASSMQSGRAGEQFF. DNA of the CDR3: TGTGCCAGCAGCATGCAAAGCGGGAGGGCCGGGGAGCAGTTCTTC.

The genes are TRBV6-2 or TRBV6-3 and TRBJ2-4, with D perhaps TRBD1 (5 bases). Between the trimmed V and J ends, which lost 2 bases and 1 base, there was a span of 9 bases. Per germline, CDR1 MNHEY and CDR2 SVGEGT. The CDR3 is 15 residues long. DNA of the CDR3: TGTGCCAGCAGTTACGTCAGGGATGCCAAAAACATTCAGTACTTC. Translation gives CASSYVRDAKNIQYF.

The V gene is TRBV6-5, the J gene TRBJ2-7; TRBD1 matches at 11 bases. The CDR3 spans 13 residues. The junction had 1 base not matched to a gene; V was cut back by 6 bases and J by 3 bases. Germline CDR1 MNHEY, CDR2 SVGAGI. CDR3 sequence: CASSGTGGYEQYF. In nucleotides, the CDR3 is TGTGCCAGCAGCGGGACAGGGGGCTACGAGCAGTACTTC.

The chain is built from TRBV5-5 and TRBJ1-1, with 7 positions matching TRBD1. The CDR3 has 15 amino acids. V dropped 6 bases and J dropped 3; count of bases not matched to a gene: 11. The germline CDR1 and CDR2 sequences are SGHKS and YYEKEE (reference sequence). This CDR3 is CASNLVPGTDTEAFF. The CDR3 coding sequence is TGTGCCAGCAACCTTGTTCCCGGGACAGACACTGAAGCTTTCTTT.

This clone was counted a single time. The CDR3 region has the DNA TGTGCCAGCAGCCCCGGACTCGGCTCAGATACGCAGTATTTT. The encoded protein is CASSPGLGSDTQYF. The chain has TRBV6-5 and TRBJ2-3; D is perhaps TRBD2 (5 bases). Germline assignment: CDR1 MNHEY and CDR2 SVGAGI. V was shortened by 6 bases and J by 4 bases, with 14 bases between the two germline ends. This CDR3 spans 14 amino acids.

The rearrangement links TRBV5-1 to TRBJ2-1; the match to TRBD2 covers 8 bases. Germline loops: CDR1 SGHRS, CDR2 YFSETQ. This CDR3 contains 15 residues. V was pared by 0 bases and J by 2 bases, with 1 base of the junction left unmatched. CDR3 loop: CASSLAAGAYNEQFF. In DNA form, the CDR3 reads TGCGCCAGCAGCTTGGCAGCGGGGGCCTACAATGAGCAGTTCTTC.

A word on this clone: Other nucleotide sequences in the sample specify the same CDR3. This chain joins TRBV5-1 and TRBJ2-1; D might be TRBD2 (6 bases). This CDR3 is built from 15 residues. V was cut by 0 bases and J by 4 bases, with 11 bases left in between. CDR1 and CDR2 (germline): SGHRS, YFSETQ. For the CDR3, the DNA is TGCGCCAGCAGCTTGGGCGGAGGGGATTACAATGAGCAGTTCTTC. Translated, it gives CASSLGGGDYNEQFF.

The rearrangement uses TRBV28 and TRBJ1-5, with 9 bases fitting TRBD1. In germline, CDR1 is MDHEN, CDR2 SYDVKM. V lost 4 bases and J lost 5; bases outside the gene matches: 3. CDR3 length: 14 residues. DNA of the CDR3: TGTGCCAGCAGTTGGGGACAGGGCCATCAGCCCCAGCATTTT. Translating it yields CASSWGQGHQPQHF.

The rearrangement joins TRBV28 to TRBJ1-2; weak D call: TRBD1 (5 bases). The CDR3 sequence is 12 residues long. Trimming took off 2 bases at V and 8 bases at J, with 9 bases between the two ends. Germline V CDR1 and CDR2: MDHEN, SYDVKM. This chain's CDR3 is CASSLQGGGYTF. In DNA form, the CDR3 reads TGTGCCAGCAGTTTACAGGGAGGCGGCTACACCTTC.

J is TRBJ2-1 and V is TRBV4-1; 8 nucleotides match TRBD2. Trimming took 1 base from V and 5 from J; bases not matched to a gene: 10. The CDR3 is made up of 17 amino acids. The germline V gene encodes CDR1 MGHRA and CDR2 YSYEKL. CDR3 nucleotide sequence: TGCGCCAGCAGCCAAGCGGGTACGGGAGGGGTAGACAATGAGCAGTTCTTC. Translated, it gives CASSQAGTGGVDNEQFF.

By share, this clone ranks as medium-sized. This chain uses TRBV6-5 with TRBJ2-1, with D maybe TRBD1 (5 bases). The CDR3 is 15 residues long. V was pared by 1 base and J by 6 bases, with 13 bases between. Germline V gene data show CDR1 as MNHEY and CDR2 as SVGAGI. The CDR3 is CASSYYPGRGNEQFF. Here the CDR3 DNA reads TGTGCCAGCAGTTACTACCCGGGTAGGGGCAATGAGCAGTTCTTC.

Here the CDR3 DNA reads TGCGCCAGCAGCTCCAGCGGGAGATTCCACGAGCAGTACTTC. Translating gives CASSSSGRFHEQYF. J is TRBJ2-7 and V is TRBV5-1; the match to TRBD2 covers 8 bases. Looked up from germline, CDR1 is SGHRS and CDR2 is YFSETQ. V lost 3 bases, J lost 5 bases, and 7 bases stayed unmatched. The CDR3 extends over 14 amino acids.

The chain employs TRBV10-3 and TRBJ2-1, with D perhaps TRBD2 (5 bases). V was cut by 10 bases and J by 5 bases, with 12 bases left in between. CDR1 and CDR2 from the germline V gene are ENHRY and SYGVKD. The CDR3 spans 12 residues. The DNA of the CDR3 is TGTGCCACCAAGCCAGCGGACAATGAGCAGTTCTTC. This translates into CATKPADNEQFF.

The chain recombines TRBV2 with TRBJ2-7, with a possible D match to TRBD1 (6 bases). The V and J ends lost 7 bases and 5 bases respectively, with 18 bases between them. CDR3 length: 14 amino acids. The germline CDR1 and CDR2 sequences are SNHLY and FYNNEI. The CDR3 DNA follows: TGTGCCAGCACTCGGGACATGCCTCGGAACGAGCAGTACTTC. This gives the protein CASTRDMPRNEQYF.

The chain has TRBV5-1 and TRBJ1-4; tentatively, D is TRBD1 (5 bases). The germline gives CDR1 SGHRS, CDR2 YFSETQ. The CDR3 is 14 amino acids. V lost 4 bases to trimming and J lost 5 bases, with 12 bases between them. The CDR3 coding sequence is TGCGCCAGCAGCCCGGGACGGGGGAATGAAAAACTGTTTTTT. Its translation is CASSPGRGNEKLFF.

The CDR3 DNA reads as TGCGCCAGCAGCCAAGATTGGGGACTAGCCTCCTCCTACGAGCAGTACTTC. Protein product: CASSQDWGLASSYEQYF. V and J are TRBV4-1 and TRBJ2-7; 9 nucleotides match TRBD2. This CDR3 has 17 amino acids. Germline V gives CDR1 MGHRA, CDR2 YSYEKL. Losses at the gene ends were 0 bases for V and 0 bases for J; bases not matched to a gene: 6.

The rearrangement uses TRBV10-3 and TRBJ2-1, with TRBD2 identical over 14 bases. CDR1 and CDR2 from the germline V gene are ENHRY and SYGVKD. The CDR3 extends over 15 amino acids. Losses at the gene ends were 7 bases for V and 8 bases for J; bases not matched to a gene: 7. CDR3 sequence reads: CAINRGTSGSYEQFF. DNA for the CDR3: TGTGCCATCAACCGGGGGACTAGCGGGAGCTATGAGCAGTTCTTC.

The chain carries TRBV7-8 and TRBJ2-7; 11 bases fit TRBD2. Looked up from germline, CDR1 is SGHVS and CDR2 is FQNEAQ. V shed 4 bases and J 2 bases; nucleotides not matched to a gene: 22. This CDR3 comprises 21 residues. The CDR3 DNA reads TGTGCCAGCAGCTCCCGTCTGGGACAGTTTATACTAGCGGGGGCCGCCTACGAGCAGTACTTC. Its translation is CASSSRLGQFILAGAAYEQYF.

The V call is TRBV5-1, the J call TRBJ2-5; D unresolved. Trimming removed 5 bases at V and 3 bases at J, with 11 bases between. Germline V lookup: CDR1 SGHRS, CDR2 YFSETQ. The CDR3 is 13 residues long. The CDR3 coding sequence is TGCGCCAGCAGAAGGTCGGAGAAAGAGACCCAGTACTTC. Translated: CASRRSEKETQYF.

CDR3 loop: CASSPLAGGTEQFF. The CDR3, as DNA: TGTGCCAGCAGTCCACTAGCGGGAGGCACTGAGCAGTTCTTC. This sequence joins TRBV28 and TRBJ2-1; 12 nucleotides agree with TRBD2. Germline V lookup: CDR1 MDHEN, CDR2 SYDVKM. With V trimmed by 5 bases and J by 9 bases, 5 bases remained unmatched. The CDR3 totals 14 residues. The whole variable domain, filled in from reference TRBV28 and TRBJ2-1, reads DVKVTQSSRYLVKRTGEKVFLECVQDMDHENMFWYRQDPGLGLRLIYFSYDVKMKEKGDIPEGYSVSREKKERFSLILESASTNQTSMYLCASSPLAGGTEQFFGPGTRLTVL.

The J gene is TRBJ2-7, the V gene TRBV18; a weak D match, TRBD2 (9 bases). Trimming removed 2 bases from V and 5 bases from J, with 22 bases in between. Germline loops: CDR1 KGHSH, CDR2 LQKENI. The CDR3 is 17 amino acids. The CDR3 region is CASSPRTGSSGIDEQYF. CDR3 coding DNA: TGTGCCAGCTCACCAAGGACAGGGTCTAGCGGGATCGACGAGCAGTACTTC.

The chain employs TRBV9 and TRBJ2-3; tentatively, D is TRBD1 (5 bases). Trimming cost V 5 bases and J 0 bases, with 10 bases left between them. Germline CDR1 and CDR2: SGDLS and YYNGEE. The CDR3 contains 14 residues. The CDR3 DNA follows: TGTGCCAGCAGGTCAGGGTCTAGCACAGATACGCAGTATTTT. Its protein product is CASRSGSSTDTQYF.

The rearrangement uses TRBV6-1 and TRBJ1-5, with D maybe TRBD1 (6 bases). CDR1 is MNHNS, CDR2 SASEGT, per germline. Trimming removed 4 bases at V and 3 bases at J, with 19 bases between. The CDR3 is made up of 17 amino acids. Here the CDR3 DNA reads TGTGCCAGCAGTGCCCCCACAGGGATGGGGCACAATCAGCCCCAGCATTTT. Translated: CASSAPTGMGHNQPQHF.

This chain joins TRBV19 and TRBJ2-2; TRBD1 aligns across 7 bases. The trim removed 3 bases at V and 6 bases at J, leaving 10 bases unmatched. This CDR3 has 16 residues. The germline CDR1 and CDR2 sequences are LNHDA and SQIVND (reference sequence). The CDR3 sequence is CASSMIDREYAGELFF. CDR3 DNA sequence: TGTGCCAGTAGTATGATCGACAGGGAGTACGCCGGGGAGCTGTTTTTT.

This chain uses TRBV19 with TRBJ1-5; TRBD1 matches 8 bases. The trim removed 2 bases at V and 6 bases at J, leaving 6 bases unmatched. The germline V gene encodes CDR1 LNHDA and CDR2 SQIVND (reference sequence). This CDR3 is built from 15 residues. In DNA form, the CDR3 reads TGTGCCAGTAGTATAATGCAGGGGGCCGGTCAGCCCCAGCATTTT. Protein sequence: CASSIMQGAGQPQHF.

The V and J genes are TRBV18 and TRBJ1-4, with a weak D call TRBD1 (6 bases). The V gene lost 1 base and the J gene lost 11 bases, with 17 bases spanning the gap. From germline, CDR1 is KGHSH and CDR2 LQKENI. This CDR3 spans 15 amino acids. The CDR3 DNA is TGTGCCAGCTCACCACGAGGGGGAGGGTCGGCCAAACTGTTTTTT. This sequence encodes CASSPRGGGSAKLFF.